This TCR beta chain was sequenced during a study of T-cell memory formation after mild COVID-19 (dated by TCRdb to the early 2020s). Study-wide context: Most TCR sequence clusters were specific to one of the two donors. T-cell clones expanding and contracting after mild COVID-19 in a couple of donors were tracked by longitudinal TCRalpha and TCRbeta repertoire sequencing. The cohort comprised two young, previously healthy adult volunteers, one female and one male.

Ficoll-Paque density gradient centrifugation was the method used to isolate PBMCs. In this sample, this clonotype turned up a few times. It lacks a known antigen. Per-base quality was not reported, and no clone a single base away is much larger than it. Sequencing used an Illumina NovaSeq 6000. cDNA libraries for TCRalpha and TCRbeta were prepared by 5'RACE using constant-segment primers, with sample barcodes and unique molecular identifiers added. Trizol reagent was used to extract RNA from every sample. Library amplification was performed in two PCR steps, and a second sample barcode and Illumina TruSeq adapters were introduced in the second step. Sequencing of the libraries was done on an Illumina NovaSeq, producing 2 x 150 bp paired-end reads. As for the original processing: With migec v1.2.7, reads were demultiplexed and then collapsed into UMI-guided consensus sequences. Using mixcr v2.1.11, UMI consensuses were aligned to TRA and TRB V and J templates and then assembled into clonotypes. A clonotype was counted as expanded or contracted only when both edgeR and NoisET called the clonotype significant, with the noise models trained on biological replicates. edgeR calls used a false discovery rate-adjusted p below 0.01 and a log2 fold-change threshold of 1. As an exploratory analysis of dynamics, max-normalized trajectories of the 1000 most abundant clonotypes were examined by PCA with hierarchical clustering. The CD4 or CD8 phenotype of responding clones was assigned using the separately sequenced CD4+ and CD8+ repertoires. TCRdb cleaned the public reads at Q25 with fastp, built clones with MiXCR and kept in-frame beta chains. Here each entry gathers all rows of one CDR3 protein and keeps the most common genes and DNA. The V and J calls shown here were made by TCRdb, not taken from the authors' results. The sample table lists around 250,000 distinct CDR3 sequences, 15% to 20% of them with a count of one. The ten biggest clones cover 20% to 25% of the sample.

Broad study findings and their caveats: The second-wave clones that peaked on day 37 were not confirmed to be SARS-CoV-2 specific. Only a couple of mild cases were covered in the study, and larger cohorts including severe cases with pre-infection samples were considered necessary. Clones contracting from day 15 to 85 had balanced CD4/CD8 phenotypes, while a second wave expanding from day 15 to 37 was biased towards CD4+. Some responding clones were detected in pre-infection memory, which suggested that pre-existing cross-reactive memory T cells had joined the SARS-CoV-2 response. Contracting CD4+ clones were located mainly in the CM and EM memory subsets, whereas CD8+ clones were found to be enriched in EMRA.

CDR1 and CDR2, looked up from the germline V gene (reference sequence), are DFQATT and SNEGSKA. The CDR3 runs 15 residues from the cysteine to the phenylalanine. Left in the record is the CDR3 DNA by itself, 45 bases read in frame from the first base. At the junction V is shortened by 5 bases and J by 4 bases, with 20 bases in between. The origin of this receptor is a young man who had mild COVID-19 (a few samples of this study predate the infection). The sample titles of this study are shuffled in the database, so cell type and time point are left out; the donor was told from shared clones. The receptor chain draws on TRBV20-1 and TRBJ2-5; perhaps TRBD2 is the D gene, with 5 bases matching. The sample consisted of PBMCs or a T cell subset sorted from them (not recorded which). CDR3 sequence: CSAPTLGLGGETQYF. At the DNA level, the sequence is TGCAGTGCTCCCACTCTTGGACTTGGTGGAGAGACCCAGTACTTC.